The source of this T cell receptor (beta chain) is a study of T cells in Graves' hyperthyroidism and ophthalmopathy (dated by TCRdb to between 2018 and 2021). At the level of the whole study: Peripheral blood was collected at initial diagnosis, before any treatment. A discovery cohort of approximately 100 patients, approximately 45 with Graves' ophthalmopathy and about 58 with stable Graves' hyperthyroidism, was used to find distinguishing TCR V-J signatures. Whether ophthalmopathy could be predicted prospectively was tested in an independent validation cohort made up of approximately 19 hyperthyroidism patients plus 17 patients who later progressed to ophthalmopathy. The 90 to 100 discovery patients were randomly divided into training and test sets at a 7:3 ratio. In addition, the study compared T-cell repertoires in thyroid tissue and in blood from roughly six Graves' hyperthyroidism patients. Following sampling, methimazole starting at 30 mg daily was given to hyperthyroidism patients, and high-dose intravenous methylprednisolone was given to ophthalmopathy patients. TCR Vbeta CDR3 sequencing of roughly 140 peripheral blood samples (over 40 ophthalmopathy, 75 hyperthyroidism and some 17 progressor patients) is reported in the paper.

General study outcomes and caveats: Blood samples also contained most of the expanded thyroid clonotypes (frequency above 0.001), which suggests that blood repertoires may reflect thyroid immune responses. A model built on a 13 V-J signature distinguished ophthalmopathy from stable hyperthyroidism, reaching 87.88% sensitivity and under 84% specificity in cross-validation and 80%/75% in testing. No statistical method was used to fix the sample size in advance, and group allocation was not hidden from the investigators. In validation, progression to ophthalmopathy was predicted by the model with nearly 71% sensitivity and 72.22% specificity, a median of around 5.9 months before onset.

The CDR3 sequence holds 17 residues, the cysteine and phenylalanine included. The retained sequence is limited to the CDR3, 51 bases, with the frame set at the first base. The germline V gene (reference sequence) specifies LNHDA as CDR1 and SQIVND as CDR2. V sheds 5 bases and J sheds 0 bases, leaving 17 bases between their ends. The TCR beta CDR3 regions were amplified from the RNA transcripts. For the first round of RT-PCR on the TCR CDR3, the HTBI primer set was used together with the Qiagen OneStep RT-PCR kit. A second multiplex PCR round built the libraries, followed by size selection and purification. Libraries were sequenced paired-end with 100 bp reads on an Illumina HiSeq2000. The original methods were these. SOAPnuke was used to process the raw data, throwing out any read that contained adapters or uncalled bases, had a mean Phred below 15, or lacked an exact constant-primer or identifier match. High-quality paired reads were merged using COPE v1.2.5, and each unique nucleotide sequence was defined as a clonotype. MiTCR v1.1 was used to align clonotypes to the IMGT TRBV, TRBD and TRBJ reference segments. Analysis was restricted to V-J combinations with a frequency above 0.0001, which covered 98% to 99.2% of repertoires. A TCS score was defined as the ratio between F50 (clonal expansion) and ExV (chaos), using BLOSUM62-based TCRdist between CDR3 peptides within each V-J. Welch's t-statistics and random forest reduced roughly 500 V-J features to fewer than 15, which were used in a naive Bayes classifier (R e1071). In TCRdb, the public reads were trimmed at Q25 with fastp and aligned with MiXCR, with productive beta chains retained. All rows with the same CDR3 protein become a single entry with the most common DNA and genes. TCRdb's processing, not the study's, gives the V and J calls here. The sample table shows approximately 610,000 distinct CDR3 sequences, and roughly a sixth are seen once. Together, the top ten hold about 18% of the sample.

Stable Graves' hyperthyroidism was defined as no progression to ophthalmopathy during 18 months of follow-up. Hyperthyroidism patients were aged 18 to 65 years and newly diagnosed, with disease duration of less than 2 months. Any patient with an uncontrolled infection, another autoimmune disease, pregnancy or lactation was excluded. Diagnoses relied on clinical symptoms, serum thyroxine and TRAb, thyroid ultrasound and orbital computed tomography. PBMCs were separated from roughly 10 ml of fresh peripheral blood using Ficoll-Paque density gradient centrifugation. Total RNA was extracted with Trizol reagent, and quality was checked on an Agilent 2100 Bioanalyzer. To note about this clonotype: Its antigen specificity is not known. The record has no base qualities; no much larger clone is one base away.

This clonotype was obtained from a woman under 30 with Graves' hyperthyroidism. The chain joins TRBV19 to TRBJ2-1; perhaps TRBD2 is the D gene, with 5 bases matching. The sample taken for sequencing was blood. In nucleotides, the sequence is TGTGCCAGTAGTTCCCGCGGAGCGGTAAGCTCCTACAATGAGCAGTTCTTC. Its protein is CASSSRGAVSSYNEQFF.